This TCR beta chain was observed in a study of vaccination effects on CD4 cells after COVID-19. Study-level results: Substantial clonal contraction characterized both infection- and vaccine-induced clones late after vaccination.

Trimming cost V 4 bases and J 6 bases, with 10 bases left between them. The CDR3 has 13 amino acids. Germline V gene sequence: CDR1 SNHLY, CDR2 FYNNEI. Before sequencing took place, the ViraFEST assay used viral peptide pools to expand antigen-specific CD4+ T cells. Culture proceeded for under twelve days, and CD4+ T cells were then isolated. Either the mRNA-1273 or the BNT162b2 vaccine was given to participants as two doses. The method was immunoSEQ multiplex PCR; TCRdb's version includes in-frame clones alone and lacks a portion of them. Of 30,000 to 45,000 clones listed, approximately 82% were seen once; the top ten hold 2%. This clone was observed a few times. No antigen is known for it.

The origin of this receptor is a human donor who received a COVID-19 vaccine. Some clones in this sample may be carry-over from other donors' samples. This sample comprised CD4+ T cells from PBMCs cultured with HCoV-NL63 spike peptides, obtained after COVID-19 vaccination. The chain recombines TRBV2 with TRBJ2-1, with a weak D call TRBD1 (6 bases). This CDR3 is CASSGTAGNEQFF. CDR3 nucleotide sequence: TGTGCCAGCAGTGGGACAGCCGGCAATGAGCAGTTCTTC. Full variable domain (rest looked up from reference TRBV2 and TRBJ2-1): EPEVTQTPSHQVTQMGQEVILRCVPISNHLYFYWYRQILGQKVEFLVSFYNNEISEKSEIFDDQFSVERPDGSNFTLKIRSTKLEDSAMYFCASSGTAGNEQFFGPGTRLTVL.